Below, one TCR beta chain is given with its context. Its specificity is unknown. The record originates from a study of T cells expressing NK-cell markers. Study details: Seropositivity for HCMV was found in seven of the eight sequenced donors, with one seronegative.

TCRdb reanalyzed the 5' RACE reads and collapses them to one entry per CDR3 protein, without DNA. Here the sample table reports about 180,000 distinct CDR3 sequences. The CDR3 sequence is 14 residues long. The study, taken as a whole, reports: Uncertainty persisted over the HCMV specificity of expanded NKG2C+ T cell clones. In more than five donors, dominant CD3+CD56+NKG2C+ clones formed roughly 1.0-7.0% of CD8+ cells.

The sequenced sample consisted of blood T cells: a sorted CD56 or NKG2C T cell subset, CD4+ or CD8+ T cells, or bulk PBMC T cells (not recorded which). This TCR was sampled from a man aged 18-75 years in good health. The chain carries TRBV12-3 or TRBV12-4 and TRBJ1-2; TCRdb lists TRBD1, though no DNA is available to test this call. CDR3 protein: CASSLAPGNYGYTF.